This T cell receptor (beta chain) came from a study of a mutant IDH1 vaccine in newly diagnosed glioma. On the study more broadly: Every participant had undergone radiotherapy, temozolomide, or both before, and most underwent both.

This table comes from immunoSEQ multiplex PCR, and its TCRdb copy is limited to in-frame clones, with some not included. The table records 30,000 to 40,000 clones, roughly 80% of them present only once. The germline V gene encodes CDR1 LGHNA and CDR2 YSLEER. This CDR3 spans 15 amino acids. With 1 base removed from V and 0 bases from J, the gap between germline ends came to 8 bases. The time point was: baseline, week 1 (first vaccination visit). Stated treatment: pre-vaccination baseline after standard-of-care therapy. Each donor presented with a new WHO grade 3 or 4 astrocytoma that tested IDH1-mutant and showed ATRX loss.

This TCR was sampled from a man aged 40-49 years with glioma. Some clones in this sample may be carry-over from other donors' samples. V and J are TRBV4-3 and TRBJ2-3, with D unresolved. The sequences come from PBMCs, collected from a glioma patient treated with radiotherapy, temozolomide or both. The DNA of the CDR3 is TGCGCCAGCAGCCAAGTAGTTGGGAGCACAGATACGCAGTATTTT. Protein: CASSQVVGSTDTQYF.